The 14 T cell receptor beta chains presented below share a single source sample, sequenced in a study of T-cell memory formation after mild COVID-19. Using its own MiXCR run on the 5' RACE reads, TCRdb lists one record per CDR3 protein. The sample has 190,000 or so distinct CDR3 sequences, over 9.5% seen once. The specimen sequenced was PBMCs or a T cell subset sorted from them (not recorded which). The receptors were sampled from a man aged 18 to 35 who had mild COVID-19 (a few samples of this study predate the infection). Cell type and time point are not known.

There are a few counts of this clonotype. The chain links TRBV2 to TRBJ2-7, with TRBD2 matching over 9 bases. Trimming took 6 bases from V and 6 from J; bases not matched to a gene: 3. Germline-derived CDR1 and CDR2 are SNHLY and FYNNEI. There are 12 residues in the CDR3. The DNA for the CDR3 is TGTGCCAGCAGGCGGGGGGGCACCGAGCAGTACTTC. Amino acid sequence: CASRRGGTEQYF.

This clonotype was seen a few times. J is TRBJ2-1 and V is TRBV3-1, with 9 bases lining up with TRBD1. J gave up 8 bases and V 4 bases, and 9 bases lay outside the gene matches. Germline CDR1 LGHDT, CDR2 YNNKEL (reference sequence). The CDR3 length is 15 residues. The DNA for the CDR3 is TGTGCCAGCAGCCCGTACCGGGACAGGGTCGATGAGCAGTTCTTC. Translated: CASSPYRDRVDEQFF.

In this sample, this clonotype turned up many times. V gene TRBV20-1 combines with J gene TRBJ1-2; D is ambiguous. The CDR3 length is 15 residues. The V and J ends lost 4 bases and 4 bases respectively, with 19 bases between them. CDR1 is DFQATT and CDR2 is SNEGSKA in the germline V gene (reference sequence). The DNA for the CDR3 is TGCAGTGCTACCTCGGCCACGGCGTTTGGCTATGGCTACACCTTC. Its translation is CSATSATAFGYGYTF.

This clonotype was found a few times. A read error may be the cause here, since a much bigger clone is one base away. The J gene is TRBJ2-5, the V gene TRBV5-1; the match to TRBD1 covers 10 bases. V was clipped by 3 bases and J by 4 bases; unmatched bases: 3. The CDR3 extends over 14 amino acids. CDR1 is SGHRS, CDR2 YFSETQ, per germline. The CDR3 protein is CASSSGQGIETQYF. Here the CDR3 DNA reads TGCGCCAGCAGCTCGGGACAGGGGATAGAGACCCAGTACTTC.

This clonotype was counted a few times. The chain couples TRBV6-6 to TRBJ2-2; the D is unclear. Germline CDR1 reads MNHNY; CDR2 reads SVGAGI (reference sequence). This CDR3 contains 15 residues. V lost 7 bases and J 6 bases, leaving 18 bases between the germline ends. In DNA, the CDR3 is TGTGCCAGCAACCCCTTGGCAGATGTCTCCGGGGAGCTGTTTTTT. Its translation: CASNPLADVSGELFF.

The chain is built from TRBV6-5 and TRBJ1-3; no definite D call. The CDR3 is made up of 13 amino acids. Trimming pared 1 base from V and 7 bases from J, leaving 8 bases between. Germline lookup yields CDR1 MNHEY and CDR2 SVGAGI. This CDR3 is CASSYFGDNTIYF. The CDR3 bases are TGTGCCAGCAGTTACTTCGGGGATAACACCATATATTTT.

The J gene is TRBJ1-2, the V gene TRBV15; 7 bases agree with TRBD1. The germline CDR1 and CDR2 sequences are LNHNV and YYDKDF (reference sequence). The junction had 12 bases not matched to a gene; V was cut back by 6 bases and J by 8 bases. CDR3 length equals 14 residues. The CDR3 spells CATSTTGAVHGYTF. The CDR3 DNA reads TGTGCCACCAGTACTACAGGGGCAGTTCACGGCTACACCTTC.

The CDR3 reads CASSRSGGTENTGELFF. In nucleotides, the CDR3 is TGTGCCAGCAGCCGTTCCGGCGGGACGGAAAACACCGGGGAGCTGTTTTTT. The chain joins TRBV11-3 to TRBJ2-2; D possibly corresponds to TRBD2 (6 bases). Germline values: CDR1 SGHNT, CDR2 YENEEA. Trimming took off 5 bases at V and 2 bases at J, with 18 bases between the two ends. This CDR3 is built from 17 residues.

CDR3 loop: CASSFEPGRTDTQYF. The CDR3 nucleotides read TGTGCCAGCAGCTTTGAGCCGGGCCGCACAGATACGCAGTATTTT. V is TRBV7-9 and J is TRBJ2-3; D not resolved. Germline CDR1 is SEHNR and CDR2 is FQNEAQ (reference sequence). The V and J ends lost 3 bases and 1 base respectively, with 11 bases between them. The CDR3 contains 15 residues.

This clonotype was counted at least ten times. V and J are TRBV7-9 and TRBJ2-3; D gene ambiguous. The CDR3 runs 15 residues. Trimming took off 5 bases at V and 1 base at J, with 13 bases between the two ends. Germline CDR1 and CDR2: SEHNR and FQNEAQ (reference sequence). CDR3 coding DNA: TGTGCCAGCAGCCCCTCGAGGTTTCGCACAGATACGCAGTATTTT. This codes for CASSPSRFRTDTQYF.

The table lists this clonotype with a few counts. V usage is TRBV7-3 and J usage is TRBJ2-3, with a weak D call TRBD1 (6 bases). Germline V gene sequence: CDR1 SGHTA, CDR2 FQGTGA. V was shortened by 5 bases and J by 0 bases, with 9 bases between the two germline ends. CDR3 length equals 14 residues. CDR3 region: CASSRGQSTDTQYF. The CDR3 nucleotides read TGTGCCAGCAGCCGCGGACAGAGCACAGATACGCAGTATTTT.

This clonotype was counted only a few times. The chain recombines TRBV20-1 with TRBJ2-7; 10 positions agree with TRBD2. This CDR3 spans 18 amino acids. Germline CDR1 reads DFQATT; CDR2 reads SNEGSKA (reference sequence). V trimming: 3 bases; J trimming: 2 bases; junction bases outside the gene matches: 16. In DNA form, the CDR3 reads TGCAGTGCTAGGAGGGAGAGCAGTCAAGCGGGGGGGACCTACGAGCAGTACGTC. Translated, it gives CSARRESSQAGGTYEQYV.

At least ten counts were recorded for this clonotype. The V gene is TRBV5-1, the J gene TRBJ2-5; D assignment may be TRBD1 or TRBD2 (5 bases each). Trimming left V 4 bases short and J 4 bases short, with 8 bases between. Germline loops: CDR1 SGHRS, CDR2 YFSETQ. The CDR3 has 12 amino acids. The CDR3 sequence: CASSRDRETQYF. CDR3 DNA: TGCGCCAGCAGCCGGGACCGAGAGACCCAGTACTTC.

The chain uses TRBV7-9 and TRBJ2-3, with TRBD1 as a possible D gene (6 bases). Germline V gene sequence: CDR1 SEHNR, CDR2 FQNEAQ (reference sequence). The CDR3 is 15 amino acids. Trimming left V 7 bases short and J 2 bases short, with 16 bases between. CDR3 sequence (DNA): TGTGCCAGCACTCGACAGGAAAGAGTCACAGATACGCAGTATTTT. Amino acid sequence: CASTRQERVTDTQYF.